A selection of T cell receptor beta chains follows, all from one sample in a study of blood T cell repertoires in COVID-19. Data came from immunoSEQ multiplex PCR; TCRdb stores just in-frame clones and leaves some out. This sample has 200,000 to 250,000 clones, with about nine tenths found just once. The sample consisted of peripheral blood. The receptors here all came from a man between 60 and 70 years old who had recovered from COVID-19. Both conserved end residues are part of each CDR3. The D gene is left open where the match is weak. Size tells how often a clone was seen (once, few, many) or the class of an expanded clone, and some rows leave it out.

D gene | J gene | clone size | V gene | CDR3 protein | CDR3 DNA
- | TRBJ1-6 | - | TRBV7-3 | CASSSRLHYTGSNNSPLHF | TGTGCCAGCAGCTCTCGACTACATTATACAGGGTCGAATAATTCACCCCTCCACTTT
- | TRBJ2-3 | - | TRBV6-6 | CASSRQNGNTQYF | TGTGCCAGCAGCCGGCAGAACGGGAATACGCAGTATTTT
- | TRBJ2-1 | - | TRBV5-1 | CASSLLEEQFF | TGCGCCAGCAGCTTGTTGGAGGAGCAGTTCTTC
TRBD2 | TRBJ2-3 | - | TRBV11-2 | CASSLSSGPSTDTQYF | TGTGCCAGCAGCTTATCTAGCGGACCTAGCACAGATACGCAGTATTTT
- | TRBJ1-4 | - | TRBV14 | CASSQAPGINEKLFF | TGTGCCAGCAGCCAAGCTCCAGGTATCAATGAAAAACTGTTTTTT
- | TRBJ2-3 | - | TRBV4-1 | CASSQVGPGGSTDTQYF | TGCGCCAGCAGCCAAGTAGGGCCGGGCGGGAGCACAGATACGCAGTATTTT
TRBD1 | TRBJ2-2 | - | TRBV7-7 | CASSSGQGVSGELFF | TGTGCCAGCAGCTCCGGACAGGGGGTGAGCGGGGAGCTGTTTTTT
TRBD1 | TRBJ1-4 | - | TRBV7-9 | CASSPRDSATNEKLFF | TGTGCCAGCAGCCCCCGGGACAGTGCAACTAATGAAAAACTGTTTTTT
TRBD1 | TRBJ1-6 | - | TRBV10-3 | CAISEGDRDNSPLHF | TGTGCCATCAGTGAGGGGGACAGGGACAATTCACCCCTCCACTTT
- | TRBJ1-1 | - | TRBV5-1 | CASSLTTNTEAFF | TGCGCCAGCAGCTTAACTACGAACACTGAAGCTTTCTTT
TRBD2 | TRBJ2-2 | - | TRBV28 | CASSSLSGTPVGTGELFF | TGTGCCAGCAGTTCTCTTAGCGGGACACCGGTAGGCACCGGGGAGCTGTTTTTT
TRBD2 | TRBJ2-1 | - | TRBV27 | CASSFSGIGFNEQFF | TGTGCCAGCAGTTTTAGCGGGATAGGGTTCAATGAGCAGTTCTTC
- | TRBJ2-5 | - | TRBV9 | CASSFSSGLGETQYF | TGTGCCAGCAGCTTTAGTTCAGGGCTTGGGGAGACCCAGTACTTC
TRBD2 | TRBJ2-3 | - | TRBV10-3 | CAISEGTSGTTDTQYF | TGTGCCATCAGTGAGGGGACTAGCGGGACGACAGATACGCAGTATTTT
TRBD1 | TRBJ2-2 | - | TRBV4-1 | CASSQGSGGRFGELFF | TGCGCCAGCAGCCAAGGGTCAGGGGGCAGGTTCGGGGAGCTGTTTTTT
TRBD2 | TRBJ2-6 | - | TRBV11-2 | CASRPLLAGFYSGANVLTF | TGTGCCAGCAGACCTCTACTAGCGGGGTTTTACTCTGGGGCCAACGTCCTGACTTTC
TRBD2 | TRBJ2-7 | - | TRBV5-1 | CASSSSGTRSYEQYF | TGCGCCAGCAGCAGTTCCGGGACTAGGAGCTACGAGCAGTACTTC
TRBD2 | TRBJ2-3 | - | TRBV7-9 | CASTKGTSGRGADTQYF | TGTGCCAGCACCAAAGGGACTAGCGGGAGAGGCGCAGATACGCAGTATTTT
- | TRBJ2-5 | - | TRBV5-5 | CASSRTIGQGQETQYF | TGTGCCAGCAGCCGAACTATAGGGCAGGGGCAAGAGACCCAGTACTTC
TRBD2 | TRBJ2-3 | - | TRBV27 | CASSLRGHRTSGYTDTQYF | TGTGCCAGCAGTTTAAGGGGGCATAGGACTAGCGGATACACAGATACGCAGTATTTT
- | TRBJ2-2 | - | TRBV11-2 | CASSYTGTRNTGELFF | TGTGCCAGCAGCTATACCGGGACTCGGAACACCGGGGAGCTGTTTTTT
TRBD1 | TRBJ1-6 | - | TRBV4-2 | CASSQEDRGVLGSPLHF | TGTGCCAGCAGCCAAGAGGACAGGGGGGTTTTAGGTTCACCCCTCCACTTT
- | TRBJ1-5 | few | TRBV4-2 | CASSQDRVSNQPQHF | TGTGCCAGCAGCCAAGACAGGGTGAGCAATCAGCCCCAGCATTTT
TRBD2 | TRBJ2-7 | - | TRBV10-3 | CAISDWAGGEEQYF | TGTGCCATCAGTGATTGGGCCGGGGGGGAAGAGCAGTACTTC
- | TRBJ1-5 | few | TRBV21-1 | CASSPEKTRQPQHF | TGTGCCAGCAGCCCGGAGAAAACCCGGCAGCCCCAGCATTTT
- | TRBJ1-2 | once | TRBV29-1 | CSVDSPRNYGYTF | TGCAGCGTTGATAGTCCCCGCAACTATGGCTACACCTTC
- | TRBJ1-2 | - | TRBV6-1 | CASSDRSVYGYTF | TGTGCCAGCAGTGACCGATCAGTCTATGGCTACACCTTC
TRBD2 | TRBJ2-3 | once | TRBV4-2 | CASSQRTSGSDTQYF | TGTGCCAGCAGCCAACGGACTAGCGGGAGTGATACGCAGTATTTT
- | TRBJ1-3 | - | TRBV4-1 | CASSQVAGARVNTIYF | TGCGCCAGCAGCCAAGTCGCGGGGGCGCGAGTTAACACCATATATTTT
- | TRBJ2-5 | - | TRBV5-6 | CASSLIGGVQETQYF | TGTGCCAGCAGCTTGATCGGGGGAGTACAAGAGACCCAGTACTTC
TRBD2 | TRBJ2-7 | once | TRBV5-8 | CASNPTGTSSEQYF | TGTGCCAGCAATCCGACCGGGACTAGCTCCGAGCAGTACTTC
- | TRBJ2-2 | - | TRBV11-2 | CASSLKTGNTGELFF | TGTGCCAGCAGCTTGAAGACAGGCAACACCGGGGAGCTGTTTTTT
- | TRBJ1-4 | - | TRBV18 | CASSPLETSNEKLFF | TGTGCCAGCTCACCACTGGAGACCTCTAATGAAAAACTGTTTTTT
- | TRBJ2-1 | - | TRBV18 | CASSQQGSTYNEQFF | TGTGCCAGCTCACAACAGGGATCGACCTACAATGAGCAGTTCTTC
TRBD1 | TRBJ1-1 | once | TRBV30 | CAWSTPRTGSTEAFF | TGTGCCTGGAGTACCCCCCGGACAGGGTCCACTGAAGCTTTCTTT
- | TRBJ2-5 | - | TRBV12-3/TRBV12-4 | CASSFNSGETQYF | TGTGCCAGCAGTTTTAATTCAGGAGAGACCCAGTACTTC
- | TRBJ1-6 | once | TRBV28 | CASTPVPAGSPLHF | TGTGCCAGCACCCCAGTCCCTGCTGGTTCACCCCTCCACTTT